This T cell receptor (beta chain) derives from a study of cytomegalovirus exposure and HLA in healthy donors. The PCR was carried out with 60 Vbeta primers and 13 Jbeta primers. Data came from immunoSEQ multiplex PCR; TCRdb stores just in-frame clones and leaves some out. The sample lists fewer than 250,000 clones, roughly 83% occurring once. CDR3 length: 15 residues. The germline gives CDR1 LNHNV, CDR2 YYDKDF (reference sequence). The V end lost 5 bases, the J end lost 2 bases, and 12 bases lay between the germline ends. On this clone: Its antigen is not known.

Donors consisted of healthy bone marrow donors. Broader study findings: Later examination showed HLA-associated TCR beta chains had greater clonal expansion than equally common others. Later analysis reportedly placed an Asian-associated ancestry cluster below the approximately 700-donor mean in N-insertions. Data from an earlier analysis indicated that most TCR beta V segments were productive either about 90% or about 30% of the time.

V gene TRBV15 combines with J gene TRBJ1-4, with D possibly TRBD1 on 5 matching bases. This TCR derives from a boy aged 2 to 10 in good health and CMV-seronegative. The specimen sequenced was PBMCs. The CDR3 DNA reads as TGTGCCACCAGCCGCCTAGGGGTGACTAATGAAAAACTGTTTTTT. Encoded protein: CATSRLGVTNEKLFF.